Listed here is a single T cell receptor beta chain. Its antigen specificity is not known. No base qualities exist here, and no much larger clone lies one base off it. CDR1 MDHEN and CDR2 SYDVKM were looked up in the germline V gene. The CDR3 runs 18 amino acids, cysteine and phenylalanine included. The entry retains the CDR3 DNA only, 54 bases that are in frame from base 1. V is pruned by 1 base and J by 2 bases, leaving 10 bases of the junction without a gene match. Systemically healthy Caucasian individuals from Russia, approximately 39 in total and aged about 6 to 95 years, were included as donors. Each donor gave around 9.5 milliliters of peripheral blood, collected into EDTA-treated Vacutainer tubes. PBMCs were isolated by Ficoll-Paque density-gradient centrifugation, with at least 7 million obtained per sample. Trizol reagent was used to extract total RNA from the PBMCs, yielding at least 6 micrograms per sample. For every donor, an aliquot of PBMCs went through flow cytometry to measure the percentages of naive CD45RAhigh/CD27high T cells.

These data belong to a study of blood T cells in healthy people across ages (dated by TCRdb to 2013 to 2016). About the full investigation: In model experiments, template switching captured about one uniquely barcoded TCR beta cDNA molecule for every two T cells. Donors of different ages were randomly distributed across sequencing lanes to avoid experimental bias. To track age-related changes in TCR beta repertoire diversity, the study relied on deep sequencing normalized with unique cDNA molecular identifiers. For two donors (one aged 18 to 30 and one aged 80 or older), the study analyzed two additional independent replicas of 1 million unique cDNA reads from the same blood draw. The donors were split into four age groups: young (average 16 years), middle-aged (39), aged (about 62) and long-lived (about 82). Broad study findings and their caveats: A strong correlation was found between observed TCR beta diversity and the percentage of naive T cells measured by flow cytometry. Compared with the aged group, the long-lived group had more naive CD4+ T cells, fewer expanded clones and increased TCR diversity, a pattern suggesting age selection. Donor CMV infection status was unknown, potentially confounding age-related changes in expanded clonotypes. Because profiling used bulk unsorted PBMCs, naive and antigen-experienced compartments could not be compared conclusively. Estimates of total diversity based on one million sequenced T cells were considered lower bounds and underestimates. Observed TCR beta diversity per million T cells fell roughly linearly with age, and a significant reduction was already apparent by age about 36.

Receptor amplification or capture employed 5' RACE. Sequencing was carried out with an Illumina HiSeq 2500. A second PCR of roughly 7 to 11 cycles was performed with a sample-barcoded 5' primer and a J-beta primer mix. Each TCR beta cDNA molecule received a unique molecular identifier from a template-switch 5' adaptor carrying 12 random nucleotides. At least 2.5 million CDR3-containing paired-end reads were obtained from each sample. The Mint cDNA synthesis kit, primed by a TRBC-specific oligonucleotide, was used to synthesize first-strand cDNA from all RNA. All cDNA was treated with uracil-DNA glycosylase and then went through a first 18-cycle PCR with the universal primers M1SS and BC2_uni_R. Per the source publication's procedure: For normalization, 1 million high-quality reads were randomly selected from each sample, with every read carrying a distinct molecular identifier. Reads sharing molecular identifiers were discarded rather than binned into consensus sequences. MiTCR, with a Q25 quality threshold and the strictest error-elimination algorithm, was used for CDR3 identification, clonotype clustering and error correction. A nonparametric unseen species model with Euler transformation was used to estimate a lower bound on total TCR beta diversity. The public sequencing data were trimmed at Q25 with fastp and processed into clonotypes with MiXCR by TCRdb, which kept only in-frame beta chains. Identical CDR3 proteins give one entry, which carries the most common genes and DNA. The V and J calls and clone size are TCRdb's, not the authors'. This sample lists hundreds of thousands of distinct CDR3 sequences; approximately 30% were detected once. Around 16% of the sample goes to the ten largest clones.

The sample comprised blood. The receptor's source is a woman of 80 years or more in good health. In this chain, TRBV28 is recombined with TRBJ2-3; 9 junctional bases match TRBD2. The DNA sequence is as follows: TGTGCCAGCAGTTTATCGGGTAGCGGGGGCCTTTTCACAGATACGCAGTATTTT. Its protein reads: CASSLSGSGGLFTDTQYF.